This T cell receptor beta chain stems from a study of blood T cells in healthy people across ages. Notes on the study in general: Older age went with lower TCR beta diversity per million T cells, in a roughly linear way. In the absence of known donor CMV status, changes in expanded clonotypes were possibly confounded.

The second PCR ran roughly 6 to 12 cycles with a sample-barcoded 5' primer and J-beta primers. All samples gave at least 2.5 million CDR3-containing paired-end reads. TCRdb redid the calling of the 5' RACE reads with MiXCR, one entry per CDR3 protein. The top ten clones hold 7.9% of a sample with more than 1.4 million distinct CDR3 sequences, approximately 38% of them seen once. Details on this clonotype: Its antigen is undetermined.

The CDR3 is 16 residues long. V shed 1 base and J shed 3 bases, with 16 bases lying between them. Germline CDR1 reads SGHAT; CDR2 reads FQNNGV. Sequenced: blood. The receptor's source is a woman aged 18-29 years in good health. V usage is TRBV11-2 and J usage is TRBJ2-7; D gene ambiguous. The CDR3 sequence: CASSLGVEVIYYEQYF. CDR3 coding DNA: TGTGCCAGCAGCTTAGGGGTCGAGGTGATTTACTACGAGCAGTACTTC.